The 8 T cell receptor beta chains reported below all come from one sample, sequenced in a study of PD-1 blockade in classical Hodgkin lymphoma. Using immunoSEQ multiplex PCR, the repertoire was profiled, and TCRdb retains in-frame clones only, with some absent. Seen here are 55,000 to 80,000 clones, more than 70% observed once, and the top ten hold around an eighth. There was relapse after autologous stem cell transplantation in every patient, and there was variation in brentuximab vedotin exposure. The sequencing used peripheral blood mononuclear cells (PBMCs), collected at baseline. These receptors all come from a human donor with classical Hodgkin lymphoma.

The chain couples TRBV7-8 to TRBJ2-5; TRBD1 matches 9 bases. The CDR3 runs 13 residues. CDR1 is SGHVS and CDR2 is FQNEAQ in the germline V gene. J lost 13 bases, V lost 4 bases, and 10 bases had no gene match. The CDR3 sequence: CASSYRLGQGLYF. As DNA, the CDR3 is TGTGCCAGCAGCTACCGATTGGGACAGGGCTTGTACTTC.

The V call is TRBV7-6, the J call TRBJ2-1, with 11 bases matching TRBD2. The CDR3 contains 20 residues. V lost 2 bases to trimming and J lost 4 bases; unmatched junction nucleotides: 16. The germline gives CDR1 SGHVS, CDR2 FNYEAQ. CDR3 DNA: TGTGCCAGCAGCTTACTCTGGACAGGGGCGACTAGCGGGACATACAATGAGCAGTTCTTC. It is translated as CASSLLWTGATSGTYNEQFF.

The rearrangement links TRBV30 to TRBJ1-6; 7 bases align to TRBD1. This CDR3 is built from 14 residues. The germline gives CDR1 GTSNPN, CDR2 SVGIG (reference sequence). The V gene end was trimmed by 4 bases and the J gene end by 7 bases; junction bases not matched to a gene: 7. CDR3: CAWKPDRANSPLHF. CDR3 bases: TGTGCCTGGAAACCCGACAGGGCGAATTCACCCCTCCACTTT. The full variable domain, with the rest looked up from reference TRBV30 and TRBJ1-6, is SQTIHQWPATLVQPVGSPLSLECTVEGTSNPNLYWYRQAAGRGLQLLFYSVGIGQISSEVPQNLSASRPQDRQFILSSKKLLLSDSGFYLCAWKPDRANSPLHFGNGTRLTVT.

The chain uses TRBV5-1 and TRBJ1-6, with D unclear. The CDR3 is 17 residues long. The germline V and J ends were trimmed by 4 bases and 3 bases, with 17 bases remaining between them. The germline gives CDR1 SGHRS, CDR2 YFSETQ. CDR3 loop: CASSLGGSGNYNSPLHF. CDR3 DNA: TGCGCCAGCAGCCTGGGAGGGTCGGGAAACTATAATTCACCCCTCCACTTT. Based on the CDR3 plus reference TRBV5-1 and TRBJ1-6, the full variable domain is KAGVTQTPRYLIKTRGQQVTLSCSPISGHRSVSWYQQTPGQGLQFLFEYFSETQRNKGNFPGRFSGRQFSNSRSEMNVSTLELGDSALYLCASSLGGSGNYNSPLHFGNGTRLTVT.

V usage is TRBV13 and J usage is TRBJ1-5; D gene ambiguous. Germline assignment: CDR1 PRHDT and CDR2 FYEKMQ (reference sequence). This CDR3 has 13 residues. V was shortened by 0 bases and J by 5 bases, with 5 bases between the two germline ends. The CDR3 DNA reads as TGTGCCAGCAGCTTAGGTGGCGATCAGCCCCAGCATTTT. This translates into CASSLGGDQPQHF.

The chain uses TRBV6-4 and TRBJ2-3; D is possibly TRBD1 (6 bases). V was pared by 2 bases and J by 1 base, with 16 bases between. Germline CDR1 MRHNA, CDR2 SNTAGT. The CDR3 sequence is 17 residues long. The CDR3 coding sequence is TGTGCCAGCAGTGACACAGATGACAGGCTCGGCACAGATACGCAGTATTTT. Protein product: CASSDTDDRLGTDTQYF.

The V call is TRBV30, the J call TRBJ1-2, with unresolved D. This CDR3 has 12 amino acids. Trimming shortened V by 0 bases and J by 7 bases, and 9 bases separated the two germline ends. In germline, CDR1 is GTSNPN, CDR2 SVGIG (reference sequence). The CDR3 sequence: CAWSVNGFGYTF. Written as DNA, the CDR3 is TGTGCCTGGAGTGTAAACGGGTTTGGCTACACCTTC.

By share, this clone ranks as medium-sized. The chain couples TRBV5-6 to TRBJ1-1; the D gene is possibly TRBD1 (6 bases). CDR1 is SGHDT and CDR2 is YYEEEE in the germline V gene. Deletions cut 0 bases from V and 11 bases from J, with 11 bases between. This CDR3 has 12 amino acids. The CDR3, as DNA: TGTGCCAGCAGCTTGGGGGGGCAATGGGCTTTCTTT. This gives the protein CASSLGGQWAFF. Supplemented by reference TRBV5-6 and TRBJ1-1, the full variable domain reads DAGVTQSPTHLIKTRGQQVTLRCSPKSGHDTVSWYQQALGQGPQFIFQYYEEEERQRGNFPDRFSGHQFPNYSSELNVNALLLGDSALYLCASSLGGQWAFFGQGTRLTVV.